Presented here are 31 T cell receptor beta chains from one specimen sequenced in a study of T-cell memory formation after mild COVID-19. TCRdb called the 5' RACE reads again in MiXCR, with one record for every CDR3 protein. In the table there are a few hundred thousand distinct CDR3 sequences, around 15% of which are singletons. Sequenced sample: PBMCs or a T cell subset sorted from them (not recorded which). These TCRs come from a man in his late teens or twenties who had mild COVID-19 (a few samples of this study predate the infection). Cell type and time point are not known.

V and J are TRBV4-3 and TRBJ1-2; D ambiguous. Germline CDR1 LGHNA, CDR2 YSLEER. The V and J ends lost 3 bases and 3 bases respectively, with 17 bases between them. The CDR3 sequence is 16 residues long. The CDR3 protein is CASSQGFEGWDYGYTF. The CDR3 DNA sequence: TGCGCCAGCAGCCAGGGCTTTGAGGGTTGGGACTATGGCTACACCTTC.

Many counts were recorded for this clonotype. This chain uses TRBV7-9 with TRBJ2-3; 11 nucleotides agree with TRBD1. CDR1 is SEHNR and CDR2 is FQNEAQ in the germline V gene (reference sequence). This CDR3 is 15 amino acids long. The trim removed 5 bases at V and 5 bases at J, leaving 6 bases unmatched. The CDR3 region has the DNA TGTGCCAGCAGCATAGGGACAGGGGGTCGAGATACGCAGTATTTT. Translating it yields CASSIGTGGRDTQYF.

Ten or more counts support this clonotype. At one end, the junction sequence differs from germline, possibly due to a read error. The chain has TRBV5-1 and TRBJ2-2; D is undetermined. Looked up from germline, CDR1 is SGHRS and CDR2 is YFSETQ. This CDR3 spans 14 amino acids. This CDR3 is CASSPPTYTGELFF. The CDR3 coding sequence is TGCGCCAGCAGCCCCCCGACCTACACGGGGGAGCTGTTTTTT.

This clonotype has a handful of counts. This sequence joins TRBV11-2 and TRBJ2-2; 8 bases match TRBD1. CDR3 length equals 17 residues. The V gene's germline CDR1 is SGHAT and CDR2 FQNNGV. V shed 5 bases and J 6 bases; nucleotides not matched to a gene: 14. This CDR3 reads CASSPGGTGSSAGELFF. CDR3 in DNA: TGTGCCAGCAGCCCTGGGGGGACAGGATCTTCCGCCGGGGAGCTGTTTTTT.

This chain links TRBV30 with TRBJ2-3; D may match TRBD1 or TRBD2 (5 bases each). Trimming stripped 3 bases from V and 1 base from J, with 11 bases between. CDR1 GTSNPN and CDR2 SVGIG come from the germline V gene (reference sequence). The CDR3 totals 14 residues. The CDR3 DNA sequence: TGTGCCTGGAGACTGAGGGGAGGCACAGATACGCAGTATTTT. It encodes CAWRLRGGTDTQYF.

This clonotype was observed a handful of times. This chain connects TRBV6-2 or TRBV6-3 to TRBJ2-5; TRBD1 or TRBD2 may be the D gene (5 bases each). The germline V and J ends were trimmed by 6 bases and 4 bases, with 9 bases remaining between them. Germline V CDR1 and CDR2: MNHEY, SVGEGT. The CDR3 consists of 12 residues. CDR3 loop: CASRGEGETQYF. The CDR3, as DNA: TGTGCCAGCAGGGGGGAAGGAGAGACCCAGTACTTC.

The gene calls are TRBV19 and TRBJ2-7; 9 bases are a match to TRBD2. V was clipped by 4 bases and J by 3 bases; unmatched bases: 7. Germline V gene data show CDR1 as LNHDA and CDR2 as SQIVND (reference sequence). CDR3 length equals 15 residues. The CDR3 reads CASSTQLAGDYEQYF. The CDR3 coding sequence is TGTGCCAGTAGTACACAACTAGCGGGTGACTACGAGCAGTACTTC.

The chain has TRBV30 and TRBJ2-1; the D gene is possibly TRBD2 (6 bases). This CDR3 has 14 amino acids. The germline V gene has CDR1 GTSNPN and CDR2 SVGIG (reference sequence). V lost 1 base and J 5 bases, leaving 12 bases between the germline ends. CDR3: CAWSAWQRDNEQFF. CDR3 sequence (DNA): TGTGCCTGGAGTGCTTGGCAGCGGGACAATGAGCAGTTCTTC.

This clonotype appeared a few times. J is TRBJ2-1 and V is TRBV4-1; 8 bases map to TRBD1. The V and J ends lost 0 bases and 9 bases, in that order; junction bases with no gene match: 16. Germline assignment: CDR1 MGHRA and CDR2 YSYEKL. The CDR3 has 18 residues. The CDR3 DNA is TGCGCCAGCAGCCAAGACCACCCCGTGGACAGGGTAATTAGTGAGCAGTTCTTC. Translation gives CASSQDHPVDRVISEQFF.

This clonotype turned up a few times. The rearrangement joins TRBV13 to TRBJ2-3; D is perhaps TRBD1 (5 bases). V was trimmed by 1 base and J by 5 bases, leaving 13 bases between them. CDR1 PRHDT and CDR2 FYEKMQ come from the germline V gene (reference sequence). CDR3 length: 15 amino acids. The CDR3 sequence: CASSLERGAGDTQYF. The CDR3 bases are TGTGCCAGCAGCTTAGAACGTGGGGCTGGAGATACGCAGTATTTT.

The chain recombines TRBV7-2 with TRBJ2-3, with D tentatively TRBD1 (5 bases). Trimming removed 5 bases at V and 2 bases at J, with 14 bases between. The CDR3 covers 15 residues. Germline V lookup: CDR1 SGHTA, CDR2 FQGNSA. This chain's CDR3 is CASSHKGANTDTQYF. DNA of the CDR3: TGTGCCAGCAGCCACAAAGGGGCCAACACAGATACGCAGTATTTT. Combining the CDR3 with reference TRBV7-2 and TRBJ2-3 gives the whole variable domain GAGVSQSPSNKVTEKGKDVELRCDPISGHTALYWYRQSLGQGLEFLIYFQGNSAPDKSGLPSDRFSAERTGGSVSTLTIQRTQQEDSAVYLCASSHKGANTDTQYFGPGTRLTVL.

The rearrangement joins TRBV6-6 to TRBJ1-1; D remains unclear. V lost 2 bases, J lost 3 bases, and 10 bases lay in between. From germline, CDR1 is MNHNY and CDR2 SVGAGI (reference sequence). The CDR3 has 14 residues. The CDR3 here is CASSYGDGYTEAFF. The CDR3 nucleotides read TGTGCCAGCAGTTACGGAGACGGATACACTGAAGCTTTCTTT.

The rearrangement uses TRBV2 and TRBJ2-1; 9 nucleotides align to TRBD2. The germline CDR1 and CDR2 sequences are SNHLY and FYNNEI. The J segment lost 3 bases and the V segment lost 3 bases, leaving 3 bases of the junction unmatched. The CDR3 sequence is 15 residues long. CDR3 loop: CASSERGGNYNEQFF. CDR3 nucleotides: TGTGCCAGCAGTGAGCGGGGGGGCAACTACAATGAGCAGTTCTTC.

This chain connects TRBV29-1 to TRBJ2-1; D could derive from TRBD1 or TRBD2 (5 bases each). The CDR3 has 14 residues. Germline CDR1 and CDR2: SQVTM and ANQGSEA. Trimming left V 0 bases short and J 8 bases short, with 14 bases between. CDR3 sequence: CSVEDGTRSDEQFF. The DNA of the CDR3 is TGCAGCGTTGAAGACGGGACCCGCTCCGATGAGCAGTTCTTC.

The CDR3 nucleotides are TGTGCCAGCAGCCTCGATGGACTCTACACCGGGGAGCTGTTTTTT. Translated, it gives CASSLDGLYTGELFF. J is TRBJ2-2 and V is TRBV7-3, with a possible D match to TRBD2 (5 bases). Germline lookup yields CDR1 SGHTA and CDR2 FQGTGA. Deletions cut 5 bases from V and 3 bases from J, with 13 bases between. The CDR3 totals 15 residues.

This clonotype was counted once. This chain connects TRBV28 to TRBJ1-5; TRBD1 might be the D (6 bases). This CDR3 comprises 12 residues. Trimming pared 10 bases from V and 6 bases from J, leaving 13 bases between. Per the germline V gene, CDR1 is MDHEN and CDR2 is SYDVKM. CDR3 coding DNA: TGTGCCACCTCGACAGGCCCTCAGCCCCAGCATTTT. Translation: CATSTGPQPQHF.

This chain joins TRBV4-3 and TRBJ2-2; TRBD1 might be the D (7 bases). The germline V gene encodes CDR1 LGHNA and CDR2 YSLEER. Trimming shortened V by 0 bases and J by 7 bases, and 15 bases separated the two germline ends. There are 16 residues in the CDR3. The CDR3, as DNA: TGCGCCAGCAGCCAAGAGGCAGGGGGAGGAATCGGGGAGCTGTTTTTT. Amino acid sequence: CASSQEAGGGIGELFF.

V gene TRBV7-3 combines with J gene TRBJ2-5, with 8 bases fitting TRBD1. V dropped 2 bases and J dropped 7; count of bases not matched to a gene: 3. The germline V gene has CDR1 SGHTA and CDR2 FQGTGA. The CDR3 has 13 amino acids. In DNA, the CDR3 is TGTGCCAGCAGCTTAGGACAGGGAGGGACCCAGTACTTC. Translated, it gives CASSLGQGGTQYF.

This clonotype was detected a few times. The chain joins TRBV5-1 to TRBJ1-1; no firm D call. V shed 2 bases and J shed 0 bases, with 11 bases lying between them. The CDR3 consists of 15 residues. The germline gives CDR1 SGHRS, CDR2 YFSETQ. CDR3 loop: CASSLSTTMNTEAFF. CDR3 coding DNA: TGCGCCAGCAGCTTATCGACAACCATGAACACTGAAGCTTTCTTT.

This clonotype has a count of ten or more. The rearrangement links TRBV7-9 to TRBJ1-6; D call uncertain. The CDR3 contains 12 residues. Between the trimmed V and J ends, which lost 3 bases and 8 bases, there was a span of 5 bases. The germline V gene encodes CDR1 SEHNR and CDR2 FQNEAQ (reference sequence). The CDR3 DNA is TGTGCCAGCAGCTTCGGGGATTCACCCCTCCACTTT. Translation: CASSFGDSPLHF.

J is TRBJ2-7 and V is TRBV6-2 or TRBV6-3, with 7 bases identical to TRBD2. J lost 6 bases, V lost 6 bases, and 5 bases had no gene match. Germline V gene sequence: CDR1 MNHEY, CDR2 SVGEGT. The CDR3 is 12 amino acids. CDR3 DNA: TGTGCCAGCAGCCACACTAGCGCCGAGCAGTACGTC. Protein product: CASSHTSAEQYV.

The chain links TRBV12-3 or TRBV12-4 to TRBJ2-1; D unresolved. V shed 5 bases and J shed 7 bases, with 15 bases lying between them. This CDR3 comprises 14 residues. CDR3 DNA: TGTGCCAGCAGTCCCTTCCCAGGAAGGAATGAGCAGTTCTTC. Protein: CASSPFPGRNEQFF.

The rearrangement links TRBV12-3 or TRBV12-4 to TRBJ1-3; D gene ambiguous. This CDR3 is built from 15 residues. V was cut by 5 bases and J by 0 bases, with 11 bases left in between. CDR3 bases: TGTGCCAGCAGTGCAGTCGATGGCTCTGGAAACACCATATATTTT. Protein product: CASSAVDGSGNTIYF.

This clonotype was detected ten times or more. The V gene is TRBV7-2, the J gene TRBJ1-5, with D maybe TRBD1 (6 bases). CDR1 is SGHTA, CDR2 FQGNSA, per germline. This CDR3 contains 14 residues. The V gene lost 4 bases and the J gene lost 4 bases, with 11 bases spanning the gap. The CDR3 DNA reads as TGTGCCAGCAGCTCCAGGGGATGGAATCAGCCCCAGCATTTT. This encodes CASSSRGWNQPQHF. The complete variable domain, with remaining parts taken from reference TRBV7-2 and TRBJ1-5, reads GAGVSQSPSNKVTEKGKDVELRCDPISGHTALYWYRQSLGQGLEFLIYFQGNSAPDKSGLPSDRFSAERTGGSVSTLTIQRTQQEDSAVYLCASSSRGWNQPQHFGDGTRLSIL.

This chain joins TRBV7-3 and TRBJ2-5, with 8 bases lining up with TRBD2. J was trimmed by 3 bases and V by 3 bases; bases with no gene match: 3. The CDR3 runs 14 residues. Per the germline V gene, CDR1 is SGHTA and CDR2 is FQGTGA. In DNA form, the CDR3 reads TGTGCCAGCAGCTTGAACGGGGGGGAAGAGACCCAGTACTTC. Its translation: CASSLNGGEETQYF.

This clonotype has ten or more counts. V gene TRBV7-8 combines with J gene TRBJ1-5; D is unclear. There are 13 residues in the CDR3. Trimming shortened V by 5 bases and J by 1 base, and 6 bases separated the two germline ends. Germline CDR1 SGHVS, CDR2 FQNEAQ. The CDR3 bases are TGTGCCAGCAGCCGCGGCAGCAATCAGCCCCAGCATTTT. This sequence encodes CASSRGSNQPQHF.

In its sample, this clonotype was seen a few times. In DNA, the CDR3 is TGTGCCAGCAGCTGGGGGACTAGCGGAGTAGAGACCCAGTACTTC. Its translation is CASSWGTSGVETQYF. This chain links TRBV7-2 with TRBJ2-5, with 11 bases that match TRBD2. The germline CDR1 and CDR2 sequences are SGHTA and FQGNSA. With V trimmed by 4 bases and J by 4 bases, 5 bases remained unmatched. The CDR3 has 15 residues.

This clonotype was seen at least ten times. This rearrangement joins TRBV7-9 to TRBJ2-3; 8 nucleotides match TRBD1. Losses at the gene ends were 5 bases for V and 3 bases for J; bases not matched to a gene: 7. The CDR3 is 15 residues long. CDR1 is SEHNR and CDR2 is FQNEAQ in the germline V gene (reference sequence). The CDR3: CASSPNRGTTDTQYF. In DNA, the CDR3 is TGTGCCAGCAGCCCCAACAGGGGGACGACAGATACGCAGTATTTT.

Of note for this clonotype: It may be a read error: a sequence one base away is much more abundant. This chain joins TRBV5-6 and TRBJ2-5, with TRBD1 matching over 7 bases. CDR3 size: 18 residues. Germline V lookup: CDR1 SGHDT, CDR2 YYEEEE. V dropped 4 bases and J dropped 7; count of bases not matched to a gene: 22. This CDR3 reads CASSPTRRTGQLLGTQYF. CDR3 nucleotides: TGTGCCAGCAGCCCGACAAGGAGGACAGGCCAGCTTTTAGGGACCCAGTACTTC.

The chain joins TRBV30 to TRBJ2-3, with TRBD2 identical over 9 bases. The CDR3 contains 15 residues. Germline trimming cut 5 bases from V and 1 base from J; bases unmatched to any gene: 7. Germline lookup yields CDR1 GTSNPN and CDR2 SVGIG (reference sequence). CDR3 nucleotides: TGTGCCTGGGGTAAGCGGGGGGCCGGCACAGATACGCAGTATTTT. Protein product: CAWGKRGAGTDTQYF.

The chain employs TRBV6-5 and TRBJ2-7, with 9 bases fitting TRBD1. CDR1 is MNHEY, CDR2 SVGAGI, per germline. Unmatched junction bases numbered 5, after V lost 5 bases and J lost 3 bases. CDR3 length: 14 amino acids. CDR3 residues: CASSPKTGGYEQYF. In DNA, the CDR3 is TGTGCCAGCAGTCCCAAGACAGGGGGCTACGAGCAGTACTTC.